The next 2 T cell receptor beta chains were all read from a single sample in a study of PD-1 blockade in classical Hodgkin lymphoma. Time point of the sample: cycle 4 day 1 (C4D1), after 5 to 7 weeks of nivolumab. Every patient was affected by relapse after autologous stem cell transplantation, while exposure to brentuximab vedotin was not uniform. The repertoire was sequenced with immunoSEQ multiplex PCR; TCRdb's copy has only in-frame clones and lacks some. The sample consists of almost 95,000 clones, 75% to 85% of them appearing once. The sample was peripheral blood mononuclear cells (PBMCs), taken before the fourth cycle of nivolumab. These receptors were taken from a human donor with classical Hodgkin lymphoma.

The V call is TRBV10-3, the J call TRBJ1-5, with a tentative D call TRBD1 (5 bases). This CDR3 has 15 residues. Per germline, CDR1 ENHRY and CDR2 SYGVKD. V lost 2 bases to trimming and J lost 2 bases, with 10 bases between them. CDR3 sequence: CAISETGPGNQPQHF. The CDR3 bases are TGTGCCATCAGTGAGACGGGACCGGGCAATCAGCCCCAGCATTTT.

J is TRBJ2-5 and V is TRBV5-4, with D tentatively TRBD2 (6 bases). V lost 2 bases, J lost 4 bases, and 12 bases lay in between. Germline CDR1 SGHNT, CDR2 YYREEE (reference sequence). The CDR3 length is 14 residues. The CDR3 spells CASSFSSVIETQYF. CDR3 nucleotide sequence: TGTGCCAGCAGCTTCTCTAGCGTTATAGAGACCCAGTACTTC. Together with reference TRBV5-4 and TRBJ2-5, the CDR3 gives the full variable domain: ETGVTQSPTHLIKTRGQQVTLRCSSQSGHNTVSWYQQALGQGPQFIFQYYREEENGRGNFPPRFSGLQFPNYSSELNVNALELDDSALYLCASSFSSVIETQYFGPGTRLLVL.